This TCR beta chain was documented in a study of shared T cell receptors in the human thymus. The CDR3 length is 13 residues. V shed 5 bases, J shed 3 bases, and the junction held 4 bases outside the gene matches. The V gene's germline CDR1 is SEHNR and CDR2 FQNEAQ (reference sequence). Clones were read by immunoSEQ multiplex PCR, and TCRdb kept only the in-frame ones, dropping some. The sample lists hundreds of thousands of clones; over 75% were seen once. The same sample was also used in a study of human thymus T cells. In that study: Thymus tissue for the work was resected from patients undergoing corrective heart surgery.

Material: thymocytes. The chain employs TRBV7-9 and TRBJ2-7, with 7 bases identical to TRBD1. This TCR was recovered from a girl in the first two years of life with a congenital heart defect. The CDR3 nucleotides read TGTGCCAGCAGCCCGGGACAGAACTACGAGCAGTACTTC. Translating gives CASSPGQNYEQYF.